The subject of this entry is one T cell receptor (beta chain). Its antigen remains unknown. CDR1 SGHNT and CDR2 YENEEA come from the germline V gene. V lost 1 base to trimming and J lost 0 bases, with 10 bases between them. The CDR3 runs 15 residues. The sample is drawn from a study of T cell responses to AZD1222 COVID-19 vaccine. At the level of the study: Pooled together were second doses at about 4 or about 12 weeks. General study findings and limits: When two AZD1222 doses had been given, Spike-specific TCR breadth and depth rose.

Measured with immunoSEQ multiplex PCR; TCRdb has only the in-frame clones, and not every one. The profile shows over 100,000 clones, roughly 84% of them singletons. The TCR was taken from an adult in good health. Here the sequenced sample was peripheral blood, taken on day 0 of AZD1222 vaccination. The chain links TRBV11-3 to TRBJ2-7; TRBD2 is a possible D gene (6 bases). Here the CDR3 reads CASSLADGSSYEQYF. CDR3 nucleotides: TGTGCCAGCAGCTTAGCAGACGGGAGCTCCTACGAGCAGTACTTC.